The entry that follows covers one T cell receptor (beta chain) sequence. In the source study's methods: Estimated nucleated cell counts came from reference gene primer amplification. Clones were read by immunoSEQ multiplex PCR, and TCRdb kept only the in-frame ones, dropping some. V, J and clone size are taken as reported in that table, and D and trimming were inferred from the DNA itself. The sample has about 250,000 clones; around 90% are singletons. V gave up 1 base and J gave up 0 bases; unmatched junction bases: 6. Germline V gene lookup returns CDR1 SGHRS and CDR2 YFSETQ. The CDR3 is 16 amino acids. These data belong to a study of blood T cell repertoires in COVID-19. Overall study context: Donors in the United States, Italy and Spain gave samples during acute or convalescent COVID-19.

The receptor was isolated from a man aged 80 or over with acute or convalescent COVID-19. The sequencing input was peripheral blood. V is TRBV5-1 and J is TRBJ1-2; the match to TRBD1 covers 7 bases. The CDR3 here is CASSLRRGPANYGYTF. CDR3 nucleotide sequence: TGCGCCAGCAGCTTGAGGAGGGGGCCGGCTAACTATGGCTACACCTTC.